Shown below are 31 T cell receptor beta chains from a single sample sequenced in a study of blood T cell repertoires in COVID-19. Sequenced by immunoSEQ multiplex PCR; TCRdb stores in-frame clones only, minus some. Among fewer than 250,000 clones listed, around 85% were seen once. The sample was peripheral blood. Receptors originate from a man aged 55-75 years with COVID-19, enrolled during active disease.

This clone was observed a few times. Germline is not matched at one junction end, which may reflect a read error. The chain uses TRBV15 and TRBJ2-5, with TRBD2 matching over 7 bases. CDR3 length equals 15 residues. Per germline, CDR1 LNHNV and CDR2 YYDKDF (reference sequence). The DNA for the CDR3 is TGTGCCACCGCTTCAGGGAGGGGCGACCATGAGACCCAGTACTTC. As protein: CATASGRGDHETQYF.

This clone was counted between two and nine times. This chain links TRBV5-8 with TRBJ1-2; 9 bases are a match to TRBD1. Losses at the gene ends were 1 base for V and 3 bases for J; bases not matched to a gene: 1. From germline, CDR1 is SGHTS and CDR2 YDEGEE. The CDR3 runs to 14 residues. The DNA for the CDR3 is TGTGCCAGCAGCTTGACAGGGGGCCACTATGGCTACACCTTC. This sequence encodes CASSLTGGHYGYTF.

The genes are TRBV19 and TRBJ2-7; D unclear. Germline loops: CDR1 LNHDA, CDR2 SQIVND (reference sequence). The CDR3 contains 12 residues. Trimming pared 10 bases from V and 5 bases from J, leaving 15 bases between. In DNA form, the CDR3 reads TGTGCCACCAGTTTTGGGCCCGACGAGCAGTACTTC. Protein product: CATSFGPDEQYF.

J is TRBJ1-2 and V is TRBV7-9, with D perhaps matching TRBD1 (5 bases). V was cut by 3 bases and J by 3 bases, with 14 bases left in between. CDR3 length equals 15 residues. Per germline, CDR1 SEHNR and CDR2 FQNEAQ (reference sequence). The CDR3: CASSFPGGAHYGYTF. The CDR3 DNA reads as TGTGCCAGCAGCTTTCCCGGGGGTGCTCACTATGGCTACACCTTC.

The V and J genes are TRBV27 and TRBJ2-7; 7 nucleotides align to TRBD1. The CDR3 spans 16 residues. Germline V gene data show CDR1 as MNHEY and CDR2 as SMNVEV (reference sequence). Losses at the gene ends were 2 bases for V and 3 bases for J; bases not matched to a gene: 10. CDR3 in amino acids: CASSLDLGGDIYEQYF. The DNA for the CDR3 is TGTGCCAGCAGTTTAGATTTAGGGGGCGATATCTACGAGCAGTACTTC.

J is TRBJ1-1 and V is TRBV27, with D possibly TRBD1 on 5 matching bases. From germline, CDR1 is MNHEY and CDR2 SMNVEV (reference sequence). V dropped 2 bases and J dropped 11 bases, with 15 bases sitting between them. This CDR3 region has 13 residues. The CDR3 nucleotides read TGTGCCAGCAGTTTAATAGAAGGGGATCGGGCTTTCTTT. It yields the protein CASSLIEGDRAFF.

This clone was seen a single time. The V gene is TRBV7-2, the J gene TRBJ1-5; D may be TRBD1 (5 bases). The length of the CDR3 is 14 residues. Germline CDR1 SGHTA, CDR2 FQGNSA. V dropped 5 bases and J dropped 5 bases, with 13 bases sitting between them. CDR3 protein: CASSLQAGDQPQHF. Here the CDR3 DNA reads TGTGCCAGCAGCCTCCAAGCGGGGGATCAGCCCCAGCATTTT.

This chain joins TRBV7-9 and TRBJ1-1; 9 nucleotides line up with TRBD1. There are 16 residues in the CDR3. Germline loops: CDR1 SEHNR, CDR2 FQNEAQ (reference sequence). V dropped 0 bases and J dropped 6; count of bases not matched to a gene: 8. CDR3 DNA: TGTGCCAGCAGCTTAGCTTCGGGACAGGGAGGGGCTGAAGCTTTCTTT. Translation: CASSLASGQGGAEAFF.

The V gene is TRBV10-1, the J gene TRBJ2-7; possibly TRBD2 for D (6 bases). V lost 8 bases, J lost 3 bases, and 14 bases lay in between. Germline V gene lookup returns CDR1 WNHNN and CDR2 SYGVQD (reference sequence). CDR3 length: 13 residues. This chain's CDR3 is CASGGMRGYEQYF. As DNA, the CDR3 is TGCGCCAGCGGAGGGATGAGGGGCTACGAGCAGTACTTC.

J is TRBJ1-3 and V is TRBV30; D possibly corresponds to TRBD1 (5 bases). Germline CDR1 is GTSNPN and CDR2 is SVGIG (reference sequence). Trimming left V 0 bases short and J 8 bases short, with 11 bases between. The CDR3 covers 13 residues. The CDR3 here is CAWSVHRFYTIYF. As DNA, the CDR3 is TGTGCCTGGAGTGTACACAGGTTTTACACCATATATTTT. Full variable domain (rest looked up from reference TRBV30 and TRBJ1-3): SQTIHQWPATLVQPVGSPLSLECTVEGTSNPNLYWYRQAAGRGLQLLFYSVGIGQISSEVPQNLSASRPQDRQFILSSKKLLLSDSGFYLCAWSVHRFYTIYFGEGSWLTVV.

The chain's CDR3 is CASSPKQGSNYGYTF. Here the CDR3 DNA reads TGTGCCAGCTCACCAAAACAGGGTAGTAATTATGGCTACACCTTC. The chain carries TRBV18 and TRBJ1-2; tentative D call: TRBD1 (6 bases). V lost 2 bases, J lost 5 bases, and 15 bases lay in between. CDR3 length: 15 residues. Germline CDR1 reads KGHSH; CDR2 reads LQKENI.

The chain employs TRBV15 and TRBJ2-7; maybe TRBD2 (5 bases). The germline V gene encodes CDR1 LNHNV and CDR2 YYDKDF (reference sequence). V gave up 2 bases and J gave up 2 bases, with 10 bases separating them. The CDR3 is 14 residues long. The CDR3 DNA sequence: TGTGCCACCAGCAGATCCGGGATAGCCTACGAGCAGTACTTC. It codes for CATSRSGIAYEQYF.

The chain has TRBV2 and TRBJ1-1; D not certain. The CDR3 contains 12 residues. The V gene lost 7 bases and the J gene lost 10 bases, with 16 bases spanning the gap. Germline values: CDR1 SNHLY, CDR2 FYNNEI. CDR3 loop: CASNPWQEAAFF. The CDR3 DNA reads as TGTGCCAGCAACCCTTGGCAGGAGGCAGCTTTCTTT.

The V gene is TRBV19, the J gene TRBJ1-4, with TRBD1 matching 8 bases. This CDR3 spans 14 amino acids. J gave up 8 bases and V 4 bases, and 6 bases lay outside the gene matches. Germline V lookup: CDR1 LNHDA, CDR2 SQIVND (reference sequence). Written as DNA, the CDR3 is TGTGCCAGTAGTACGGACAGGGATTACGAAAAACTGTTTTTT. Its protein product is CASSTDRDYEKLFF.

This clone appeared a single time. V is TRBV3-1 (or the pseudogene TRBV3-2) and J is TRBJ2-7; 9 nucleotides match TRBD2. The V gene's germline CDR1 is LGHDT and CDR2 YNNKEL (reference sequence). V shed 0 bases and J 0 bases; nucleotides not matched to a gene: 3. The CDR3 has 16 amino acids. In DNA form, the CDR3 reads TGTGCCAGCAGCCAAGAGATGACTAGCGGCTCCTACGAGCAGTACTTC. It yields the protein CASSQEMTSGSYEQYF.

The V call is TRBV5-4, the J call TRBJ1-5; possibly TRBD1 for D (6 bases). The CDR3 is 15 amino acids. The germline V gene encodes CDR1 SGHNT and CDR2 YYREEE (reference sequence). Deletions cut 2 bases from V and 4 bases from J, with 13 bases between. The CDR3 region is CASSLQGPGNQPQHF. CDR3 sequence (DNA): TGTGCCAGCAGCTTACAGGGCCCTGGGAATCAGCCCCAGCATTTT.

The J gene is TRBJ1-6, the V gene TRBV28; TRBD1 aligns across 8 bases. The CDR3 is 13 amino acids. V was clipped by 4 bases and J by 8 bases; unmatched bases: 1. The germline V gene has CDR1 MDHEN and CDR2 SYDVKM. CDR3 coding DNA: TGTGCCAGCAGTTGGACAGGGCATTCACCCCTCCACTTT. It translates to CASSWTGHSPLHF.

For the CDR3, the DNA is TGCGCCAGCAGCCAAGAAGGAGCGGGAAAATTAAATGAGCAGTTCTTC. This encodes CASSQEGAGKLNEQFF. The J gene is TRBJ2-1, the V gene TRBV4-1; 7 bases align to TRBD2. CDR3 length equals 16 residues. CDR1 is MGHRA, CDR2 YSYEKL, per germline. V gave up 0 bases and J gave up 7 bases; unmatched junction bases: 9.

V is TRBV28 and J is TRBJ2-5, with 10 bases aligning to TRBD2. The CDR3 length is 14 residues. Per germline, CDR1 MDHEN and CDR2 SYDVKM. After removal of 6 bases from V and 6 bases from J, the junction contained 7 bases not matched to a gene. CDR3: CASSSSGSSKTQYF. DNA of the CDR3: TGTGCCAGCAGCTCTAGCGGGAGTAGTAAGACCCAGTACTTC.

The chain joins TRBV7-9 to TRBJ2-7, with TRBD1 matching over 7 bases. Germline CDR1 reads SEHNR; CDR2 reads FQNEAQ (reference sequence). The ends lost 1 base at V and 6 bases at J; junction bases unmatched: 6. The CDR3 totals 14 residues. The CDR3 loop is CASSLGQGIGEQYF. The CDR3 nucleotides are TGTGCCAGCAGCTTAGGACAGGGAATTGGCGAGCAGTACTTC.

The rearrangement links TRBV19 to TRBJ2-3; tentative D call: TRBD1 (6 bases). V was pared by 5 bases and J by 9 bases, with 12 bases between. From germline, CDR1 is LNHDA and CDR2 SQIVND (reference sequence). The CDR3 runs 12 residues. In DNA form, the CDR3 reads TGTGCCAGTAGTGCAGGGGTAGGGACGCAGTATTTT. Protein product: CASSAGVGTQYF.

The rearrangement links TRBV27 to TRBJ2-1; a possible D gene is TRBD2 (7 bases). Germline assignment: CDR1 MNHEY and CDR2 SMNVEV (reference sequence). V lost 8 bases and J 6 bases, leaving 20 bases between the germline ends. This CDR3 has 15 amino acids. The CDR3 protein is CASLRSGGDRNEQFF. The DNA for the CDR3 is TGTGCCAGCCTCCGGTCGGGGGGCGACCGCAATGAGCAGTTCTTC.

This sequence joins TRBV19 and TRBJ1-2; TRBD1 matches at 8 bases. CDR1 is LNHDA and CDR2 is SQIVND in the germline V gene (reference sequence). The CDR3 loop spans 14 amino acids. Losses at the gene ends were 5 bases for V and 4 bases for J; bases not matched to a gene: 6. The chain's CDR3 is CASSSGGQVYGYTF. In nucleotides, the CDR3 is TGTGCCAGTAGTTCCGGGGGACAGGTCTATGGCTACACCTTC.

The chain combines TRBV5-1 with TRBJ1-5, with 7 bases identical to TRBD1. This CDR3 has 13 residues. CDR1 SGHRS and CDR2 YFSETQ come from the germline V gene. The V and J ends lost 4 bases and 5 bases, in that order; junction bases with no gene match: 3. CDR3 coding DNA: TGCGCCAGCAGCGCTGACAGGGATCAGCCCCAGCATTTT. Translating gives CASSADRDQPQHF.

The V gene is TRBV5-1, the J gene TRBJ1-3; 8 positions agree with TRBD1. The CDR3 is 17 amino acids. J was trimmed by 0 bases and V by 0 bases; bases with no gene match: 5. From germline, CDR1 is SGHRS and CDR2 YFSETQ. The CDR3 DNA reads TGCGCCAGCAGCTTGGGGACAGGGCGCGACTCTGGAAACACCATATATTTT. Translating gives CASSLGTGRDSGNTIYF.

The chain carries TRBV11-2 and TRBJ2-1, with TRBD1 as a possible D gene (6 bases). This CDR3 is 14 amino acids long. V lost 4 bases, J lost 8 bases, and 15 bases lay in between. Looked up from germline, CDR1 is SGHAT and CDR2 is FQNNGV. CDR3 sequence: CASSSLQGRDEQFF. CDR3 sequence (DNA): TGTGCCAGCAGCTCCCTTCAGGGGCGGGATGAGCAGTTCTTC.

The gene calls are TRBV9 and TRBJ1-1, with 8 bases aligning to TRBD1. The trim removed 0 bases at V and 0 bases at J, leaving 28 bases unmatched. The germline gives CDR1 SGDLS, CDR2 YYNGEE. CDR3 length: 24 amino acids. The CDR3 nucleotides are TGTGCCAGCAGCGTAGGGGCAGGGGGCGCCTGGTCAAATAGACTCAGGGAGGTGAACACTGAAGCTTTCTTT. Translation: CASSVGAGGAWSNRLREVNTEAFF.

The V call is TRBV10-1, the J call TRBJ1-1; D perhaps matches TRBD1 (6 bases). This CDR3 has 15 residues. The V gene lost 11 bases and the J gene lost 0 bases, with 19 bases spanning the gap. Germline V CDR1 and CDR2: WNHNN, SYGVQD (reference sequence). CDR3 residues: CALTGQGPVNTEAFF. CDR3 nucleotides: TGCGCCCTCACGGGGCAGGGGCCCGTGAACACTGAAGCTTTCTTT.

This clone was detected a few times. V usage is TRBV3-1 (or the pseudogene TRBV3-2) and J usage is TRBJ1-4; maybe TRBD1 (5 bases). Germline CDR1 LGHDT, CDR2 YNNKEL (reference sequence). The CDR3 totals 14 residues. The V and J ends lost 4 bases and 8 bases respectively, with 14 bases between them. This CDR3 is CASSLSGGGEKLFF. The CDR3 DNA reads as TGTGCCAGCAGCCTAAGTGGGGGGGGAGAAAAACTGTTTTTT.

Of note for this clone: Other DNA sequences within the sample encode an identical CDR3. The J gene is TRBJ2-2, the V gene TRBV2, with 7 positions matching TRBD1. The CDR3 totals 14 residues. Germline CDR1 reads SNHLY; CDR2 reads FYNNEI. V dropped 8 bases and J dropped 1; count of bases not matched to a gene: 4. The CDR3 region is CASSRQGNTGELFF. Written as DNA, the CDR3 is TGTGCCAGCTCGAGACAGGGGAACACCGGGGAGCTGTTTTTT.

This clone has just one count. This chain connects TRBV3-1 (or the pseudogene TRBV3-2) to TRBJ2-5, with D possibly TRBD1 on 6 matching bases. This CDR3 is built from 15 residues. Looked up from germline, CDR1 is LGHDT and CDR2 is YNNKEL (reference sequence). The ends were cut back, 3 bases at V and 4 bases at J, with 15 bases in the middle. CDR3 sequence (DNA): TGTGCCAGCAGCCAGTACAGGGTTCGTGGAGAGACCCAGTACTTC. It specifies CASSQYRVRGETQYF.